This T cell receptor (beta chain) was retrieved from a study of T cells after yellow fever vaccination. TCRdb re-called the 5' RACE reads through MiXCR, storing one row per CDR3 protein. The sample includes approximately 300,000 distinct CDR3 sequences, approximately 11% of them seen just once. The CDR3 has 16 residues. V was shortened by 1 base and J by 4 bases, with 13 bases between the two germline ends. The germline V gene has CDR1 SGHAT and CDR2 FQNNGV. This clonotype was counted only a few times. Its antigen remains unknown. Study-level points and caveats: Within FACS-sorted repertoires, abundant clonotypes contaminating from the bulk population could be present.

V is TRBV11-2 and J is TRBJ2-2; D is unresolved. The clonotype was recovered from a man aged 18 to 30 who received the YFV17D yellow fever vaccine. Sequenced material: CD4+ T cells sorted from PBMCs, taken 45 days after the yellow fever booster vaccination. CDR3 in DNA: TGTGCCAGCAGCTTAGCCCTTGGCGGCGGCACCGGGGAGCTGTTTTTT. This codes for CASSLALGGGTGELFF.